These T cell receptor beta chains were read from a single sample in a study of cytomegalovirus exposure and HLA in healthy donors. Assay used: immunoSEQ multiplex PCR; TCRdb lists only in-frame clones, some missing. The sample has under 200,000 clones, about three quarters seen once; the top ten hold roughly 2.6%. The sample was PBMCs. These receptors all come from a woman between 40 and 55 years old in good health and CMV-seropositive. Each CDR3 is given with its conserved first and last residue. The order of the fields is V gene, D gene, J gene, clone size, CDR3 DNA, CDR3 protein. A D gene is named only where the DNA matches it firmly. A clone size is listed for some rows: how often the clone was seen (once, few, many), or a class if it is expanded.

v_gene: TRBV6-6
d_gene: NA
j_gene: TRBJ2-3
abundance: few
CDR3nt: TGTGCCAGCCGGAGGGATCGGGATACGCAGTATTTT
CDR3aa: CASRRDRDTQYF

v_gene: TRBV30
d_gene: NA
j_gene: TRBJ2-5
abundance: NA
CDR3nt: TGTGCCTGGAAAGGGGGTACCCAGTACTTC
CDR3aa: CAWKGGTQYF

v_gene: TRBV19
d_gene: TRBD1
j_gene: TRBJ2-5
abundance: NA
CDR3nt: TGTGCCAGTAGTAGGCTCGCGGGCAGGGGGCAAGAGACCCAGTACTTC
CDR3aa: CASSRLAGRGQETQYF

v_gene: TRBV19
d_gene: NA
j_gene: TRBJ1-4
abundance: NA
CDR3nt: TGTGCCAGTAGTATAGATCACCAGGGTGGAAAACTGTTTTTT
CDR3aa: CASSIDHQGGKLFF

v_gene: TRBV7-2
d_gene: TRBD1
j_gene: TRBJ2-1
abundance: NA
CDR3nt: TGTGCCAGCAGCGCTCGGGGACAGGTTTGGAGTGAGCAGTTCTTC
CDR3aa: CASSARGQVWSEQFF

v_gene: TRBV7-9
d_gene: NA
j_gene: TRBJ2-3
abundance: once
CDR3nt: TGTGCCAGCAGCCCGGTAAGCGGGTATAGCACAGATACGCAGTATTTT
CDR3aa: CASSPVSGYSTDTQYF

v_gene: TRBV11-3
d_gene: TRBD2
j_gene: TRBJ2-1
abundance: NA
CDR3nt: TGTGCCAGCAGCTCGCTAGCGGGAGTAAGCAATGAGCAGTTCTTC
CDR3aa: CASSSLAGVSNEQFF

v_gene: TRBV19
d_gene: NA
j_gene: TRBJ1-3
abundance: NA
CDR3nt: TGTGCCAGTAGTATCGGGGGTCAGATCTCTGGAAACACCATATATTTT
CDR3aa: CASSIGGQISGNTIYF

v_gene: TRBV28
d_gene: NA
j_gene: TRBJ1-2
abundance: NA
CDR3nt: TGTGCCAGCACTCCTGACAGGCAGGGTGGCTACACCTTC
CDR3aa: CASTPDRQGGYTF

v_gene: TRBV6-6
d_gene: NA
j_gene: TRBJ2-3
abundance: NA
CDR3nt: TGTGCCAGCCAACGACTCGATAATACGCAGTATTTT
CDR3aa: CASQRLDNTQYF

v_gene: TRBV7-2
d_gene: TRBD2
j_gene: TRBJ2-7
abundance: NA
CDR3nt: TGTGCCAGCAGCTTGGCAGCGGGGGGCTACGAGCAGTACTTC
CDR3aa: CASSLAAGGYEQYF

v_gene: TRBV5-8
d_gene: NA
j_gene: TRBJ1-1
abundance: NA
CDR3nt: TGTGCCAGCAGCCCCGGGACAACCAACACTGAAGCTTTCTTT
CDR3aa: CASSPGTTNTEAFF

v_gene: TRBV18
d_gene: NA
j_gene: TRBJ2-7
abundance: few
CDR3nt: TGTGCCAGCTCACCACCCGACGCGGTGGAGCAGTACTTC
CDR3aa: CASSPPDAVEQYF

v_gene: TRBV6-6
d_gene: TRBD2
j_gene: TRBJ2-3
abundance: NA
CDR3nt: TGTGCCAGCAGTCGGACTAGCGTTGGCACAGATACGCAGTATTTT
CDR3aa: CASSRTSVGTDTQYF

v_gene: TRBV28
d_gene: NA
j_gene: TRBJ2-7
abundance: NA
CDR3nt: TGTGCCAGCAGCCCACCGGGACTTGGAGCCTACGAGCAGTACTTC
CDR3aa: CASSPPGLGAYEQYF

v_gene: TRBV4-1
d_gene: NA
j_gene: TRBJ1-3
abundance: few
CDR3nt: TGCGCCAGCAGCCAGAACGAGGTCAGTGACGGAAACACCATATATTTT
CDR3aa: CASSQNEVSDGNTIYF

v_gene: TRBV25-1
d_gene: NA
j_gene: TRBJ1-6
abundance: NA
CDR3nt: TGTGCCAGCAGTGCTTCCCAGGGTCATTATTCACCCCTCCACTTT
CDR3aa: CASSASQGHYSPLHF

v_gene: TRBV6-5
d_gene: NA
j_gene: TRBJ1-5
abundance: NA
CDR3nt: TGTGCCAGCAGTTACTCGAGGAATAGCAATCAGCCCCAGCATTTT
CDR3aa: CASSYSRNSNQPQHF

v_gene: TRBV28
d_gene: NA
j_gene: TRBJ1-4
abundance: NA
CDR3nt: TGTGCCAGCAGTCCTGGACAAATTAATGAAAAACTGTTTTTT
CDR3aa: CASSPGQINEKLFF

v_gene: TRBV29-1
d_gene: TRBD2
j_gene: TRBJ2-1
abundance: NA
CDR3nt: TGCAGCGGCCCTAGGCGGGGGGGATTCAATGAGCAGTTCTTC
CDR3aa: CSGPRRGGFNEQFF

v_gene: TRBV6-5
d_gene: NA
j_gene: TRBJ1-2
abundance: NA
CDR3nt: TGTGCCATTTCGGGGACGGGGGGTTCAAGCTACACCTTC
CDR3aa: CAISGTGGSSYTF

v_gene: TRBV20-1
d_gene: NA
j_gene: TRBJ2-7
abundance: few
CDR3nt: TGCAGTGCTAGTACACCTGCAGAACAGTACTTC
CDR3aa: CSASTPAEQYF

v_gene: TRBV30
d_gene: TRBD1
j_gene: TRBJ2-2
abundance: NA
CDR3nt: TGTGCCCGTTTAAAACGGGACAGCCCGAACACCGGGGAGCTGTTTTTT
CDR3aa: CARLKRDSPNTGELFF

v_gene: TRBV5-4
d_gene: TRBD1
j_gene: TRBJ1-6
abundance: NA
CDR3nt: TGTGCCAGCAGCATTCCCGGGACAGGGGGCCACTCACCCCTCCACTTT
CDR3aa: CASSIPGTGGHSPLHF

v_gene: TRBV6-1
d_gene: NA
j_gene: TRBJ2-7
abundance: once
CDR3nt: TGTGCCAGCAGTGAACAGGTCACCTCCTACGAGCAGTACTTC
CDR3aa: CASSEQVTSYEQYF

v_gene: TRBV2
d_gene: TRBD2
j_gene: TRBJ2-1
abundance: NA
CDR3nt: TGTGCCAGCAGTGAAACGGCTAGCGGGGGAAACAATGAGCAGTTCTTC
CDR3aa: CASSETASGGNNEQFF

v_gene: TRBV7-2
d_gene: TRBD1
j_gene: TRBJ1-1
abundance: once
CDR3nt: TGTGCCAGCAGCGTCCGGACAGGGCTCCTCAACACTGAAGCTTTCTTT
CDR3aa: CASSVRTGLLNTEAFF

v_gene: TRBV28
d_gene: TRBD1
j_gene: TRBJ2-2
abundance: NA
CDR3nt: TGTGCCAGCAGCGGACAGGGTGGGGCTTTTGGGGAGCTGTTTTTT
CDR3aa: CASSGQGGAFGELFF

v_gene: TRBV6-6
d_gene: NA
j_gene: TRBJ1-1
abundance: NA
CDR3nt: TGTGCCAGCGGGGTAGGGGGTGAAGCTTTCTTT
CDR3aa: CASGVGGEAFF

v_gene: TRBV6-5
d_gene: NA
j_gene: TRBJ2-1
abundance: NA
CDR3nt: TGTGCCAGCAGTTACTCGCAACCCAAGGGGAATGAGCAGTTCTTC
CDR3aa: CASSYSQPKGNEQFF

v_gene: TRBV27
d_gene: NA
j_gene: TRBJ1-5
abundance: NA
CDR3nt: TGTGCCAGCAGTTTAACGGGGCGGGGGAATCAGCCCCAGCATTTT
CDR3aa: CASSLTGRGNQPQHF

v_gene: TRBV4-1
d_gene: NA
j_gene: TRBJ1-1
abundance: NA
CDR3nt: TGCGCCAGCAGCCAAGAGACAGACAAATTGACTGAAGCTTTCTTT
CDR3aa: CASSQETDKLTEAFF

v_gene: TRBV7-2
d_gene: NA
j_gene: TRBJ2-2
abundance: NA
CDR3nt: TGTGCCAGCAGCTTAGCGGCGGGCCTAAACACCGGGGAGCTGTTTTTT
CDR3aa: CASSLAAGLNTGELFF

v_gene: TRBV2
d_gene: NA
j_gene: TRBJ2-1
abundance: NA
CDR3nt: TGTGCCAGCGGCCGCTCCTACAATGAGCAGTTCTTC
CDR3aa: CASGRSYNEQFF

v_gene: TRBV6-1
d_gene: TRBD1
j_gene: TRBJ2-7
abundance: NA
CDR3nt: TGTGCCAGTCTAACGGGACAGGGTTCCTACGAGCAGTACTTC
CDR3aa: CASLTGQGSYEQYF

v_gene: TRBV11-2
d_gene: NA
j_gene: TRBJ1-2
abundance: NA
CDR3nt: TGTGCCAGCAGCTACCGGGGGTTTGGCTACACCTTC
CDR3aa: CASSYRGFGYTF

v_gene: TRBV15
d_gene: TRBD1
j_gene: TRBJ1-4
abundance: NA
CDR3nt: TGTGCCACCAGCAGAGATCCCAGGGGGAGTGGTGAAAAACTGTTTTTT
CDR3aa: CATSRDPRGSGEKLFF

v_gene: TRBV7-9
d_gene: NA
j_gene: TRBJ2-2
abundance: NA
CDR3nt: TGTGCCAGCAGCTCCACGGAGCACTTGAACACCGGGGAGCTGTTTTTT
CDR3aa: CASSSTEHLNTGELFF

v_gene: TRBV5-1
d_gene: NA
j_gene: TRBJ1-6
abundance: NA
CDR3nt: TGCGCCAGCAGCTTTAGTGAGAGTCCTTCACCCCTCCACTTT
CDR3aa: CASSFSESPSPLHF

v_gene: TRBV9
d_gene: NA
j_gene: TRBJ1-3
abundance: NA
CDR3nt: TGTGCCAGCAGCGGCCGGGGCAGGGGTTACACCATATATTTT
CDR3aa: CASSGRGRGYTIYF

v_gene: TRBV30
d_gene: NA
j_gene: TRBJ2-7
abundance: NA
CDR3nt: TGTGCCTGGAGCCTCCTCGACGAGCAGTACTTC
CDR3aa: CAWSLLDEQYF

v_gene: TRBV25-1
d_gene: NA
j_gene: TRBJ1-5
abundance: NA
CDR3nt: TGTGCCAGCAGGGGACTAGAGAATCAGCCCCAGCATTTT
CDR3aa: CASRGLENQPQHF

v_gene: TRBV19
d_gene: TRBD1
j_gene: TRBJ1-5
abundance: NA
CDR3nt: TGTGCCAGTAGTGGAGCCGTCGGGACAGTTGATCAGCCCCAGCATTTT
CDR3aa: CASSGAVGTVDQPQHF

v_gene: TRBV4-1
d_gene: NA
j_gene: TRBJ2-7
abundance: few
CDR3nt: TGCGCCAGCAGCCAAGACAGGGCGTCCAGGGGTTACGAGCAGTACTTC
CDR3aa: CASSQDRASRGYEQYF

v_gene: TRBV2
d_gene: TRBD2
j_gene: TRBJ2-3
abundance: once
CDR3nt: TGTGCCAGCAGTAGACTAGCGGGGGATACGCAGTATTTT
CDR3aa: CASSRLAGDTQYF

v_gene: TRBV4-1
d_gene: NA
j_gene: TRBJ2-1
abundance: NA
CDR3nt: TGCGCCAGCAGCCATCCCAGGCAGGGAGAGGGACTTCGCAATGAGCAGTTCTTC
CDR3aa: CASSHPRQGEGLRNEQFF

v_gene: TRBV14
d_gene: NA
j_gene: TRBJ1-6
abundance: NA
CDR3nt: TGTGCCAGCAGCCGCGGGGGGTCCCATAATTCACCCCTCCACTTT
CDR3aa: CASSRGGSHNSPLHF

v_gene: TRBV7-8
d_gene: TRBD2
j_gene: TRBJ2-2
abundance: NA
CDR3nt: TGTGCCAGCAGCCCCAGACTAGCGGGGGGGCAGAGAGCCGGGGAGCTGTTTTTT
CDR3aa: CASSPRLAGGQRAGELFF